The 28 T cell receptor beta chains reported below all come from one sample, sequenced in a study of control samples from healthy donors and cancer patients. The table came from immunoSEQ multiplex PCR; TCRdb's copy has only in-frame clones and leaves some out. The profile covers around 130,000 clones, with about 95% appearing a single time and 3.6% taken by the ten largest. The sequenced material came from blood. These receptors were obtained from a man aged 25-45 years in good health.

The chain combines TRBV9 with TRBJ1-2, with TRBD1 matching 9 bases. The junction had 6 bases not matched to a gene; V was cut back by 2 bases and J by 4 bases. CDR1 is SGDLS, CDR2 YYNGEE, per germline. CDR3 size: 15 residues. The CDR3 DNA reads as TGTGCCAGCAGCGTTTGGGGACAGGGTGTCTATGGCTACACCTTC. It codes for CASSVWGQGVYGYTF.

This rearrangement joins TRBV7-9 to TRBJ2-7; no firm D call. Germline V gene lookup returns CDR1 SEHNR and CDR2 FQNEAQ (reference sequence). This CDR3 has 12 residues. V was clipped by 1 base and J by 4 bases, with 5 bases between them. The CDR3 region is CASSLVRYEQYF. The CDR3 nucleotides read TGTGCCAGCAGCTTAGTCCGGTACGAGCAGTACTTC.

The chain is built from TRBV3-1 (or the pseudogene TRBV3-2) and TRBJ2-5, with a weak D call TRBD1 (5 bases). Trimming left V 7 bases short and J 6 bases short, with 9 bases between. Germline assignment: CDR1 LGHDT and CDR2 YNNKEL (reference sequence). The CDR3 is 11 amino acids. CDR3 loop: CASTQGKTQYF. The CDR3 DNA follows: TGTGCCAGCACCCAGGGCAAGACCCAGTACTTC.

The gene calls are TRBV14 and TRBJ1-1; 9 nucleotides match TRBD1. V shed 4 bases, J shed 5 bases, and the junction held 8 bases outside the gene matches. Germline assignment: CDR1 SGHDN and CDR2 FVKESK. The length of the CDR3 is 15 residues. In nucleotides, the CDR3 is TGTGCCAGCAGCCCGACGACAGGGGGAGGAACTGAAGCTTTCTTT. Its translation: CASSPTTGGGTEAFF.

This chain joins TRBV2 and TRBJ2-7; the match to TRBD1 covers 10 bases. The CDR3 contains 12 residues. Germline CDR1 is SNHLY and CDR2 is FYNNEI. The junction had 5 bases not matched to a gene; V was cut back by 11 bases and J by 4 bases. In nucleotides, the CDR3 is TGTGCCGGAAGGACAGGGGGTTACGAGCAGTACTTC. The encoded protein is CAGRTGGYEQYF.

The V gene is TRBV2, the J gene TRBJ1-3; D ambiguous. V was clipped by 6 bases and J by 2 bases, with 2 bases between them. The CDR3 is 11 residues long. Germline V CDR1 and CDR2: SNHLY, FYNNEI. CDR3 sequence: CASRTGNTIYF. As DNA, the CDR3 is TGTGCCAGCAGGACTGGAAACACCATATATTTT.

V and J are TRBV9 and TRBJ2-5; maybe TRBD1 (5 bases). The CDR3 is 14 amino acids. Per germline, CDR1 SGDLS and CDR2 YYNGEE. The V end lost 3 bases, the J end lost 0 bases, and 9 bases lay between the germline ends. The CDR3 here is CASSGTGNQETQYF. CDR3 in DNA: TGTGCCAGCAGCGGAACAGGTAACCAAGAGACCCAGTACTTC. Filled out from reference TRBV9 and TRBJ2-5, the complete variable domain reads DSGVTQTPKHLITATGQRVTLRCSPRSGDLSVYWYQQSLDQGLQFLIQYYNGEERAKGNILERFSAQQFPDLHSELNLSSLELGDSALYFCASSGTGNQETQYFGPGTRLLVL.

The chain employs TRBV3-1 (or the pseudogene TRBV3-2) and TRBJ2-3; D possibly uses TRBD1 or TRBD2 (6 bases each). This CDR3 region has 15 residues. Germline CDR1 is LGHDT and CDR2 is YNNKEL (reference sequence). V gave up 1 base and J gave up 3 bases, with 11 bases separating them. The CDR3 is CASSQGGGRTDTQYF. Here the CDR3 DNA reads TGTGCCAGCAGCCAAGGAGGGGGGAGGACAGATACGCAGTATTTT.

This sequence joins TRBV12-3 or TRBV12-4 and TRBJ1-1; possibly TRBD1 for D (6 bases). The CDR3 is 13 residues long. V gave up 5 bases and J gave up 3 bases, with 10 bases separating them. The CDR3 spells CASSPDRYTEAFF. In DNA form, the CDR3 reads TGTGCCAGCAGTCCTGACAGGTACACTGAAGCTTTCTTT.

This chain links TRBV7-2 with TRBJ1-2; TRBD1 agrees at 10 bases. The CDR3 runs to 13 residues. Germline CDR1 SGHTA, CDR2 FQGNSA. With 5 bases clipped from V and 8 bases from J, the junction kept 5 bases outside the gene matches. The CDR3 region has the DNA TGTGCCAGCAGCCCGGACAGGGGGGAGGGCTACACCTTC. Translated: CASSPDRGEGYTF.

The chain recombines TRBV2 with TRBJ1-2, with no clear D. V was shortened by 6 bases and J by 3 bases, with 11 bases between the two germline ends. CDR1 and CDR2 from the germline V gene are SNHLY and FYNNEI. CDR3 length equals 13 residues. CDR3 sequence: CASSSGRDYGYTF. DNA for the CDR3: TGTGCCAGCAGCTCGGGGAGGGACTATGGCTACACCTTC.

The V call is TRBV13, the J call TRBJ2-1; D may be TRBD2 (5 bases). Per germline, CDR1 PRHDT and CDR2 FYEKMQ (reference sequence). The CDR3 spans 12 residues. V shed 4 bases and J shed 12 bases, with 13 bases lying between them. DNA of the CDR3: TGTGCCAGCAGCTCCCTCGGTCGGGGGCAGTTCTTC. Translation: CASSSLGRGQFF.

V usage is TRBV4-2 and J usage is TRBJ1-6; 9 bases agree with TRBD1. CDR1 and CDR2 (germline): LGHNA, YNFKEQ. The CDR3 runs 15 residues. The V segment lost 4 bases and the J segment 7 bases; nucleotides outside the gene matches: 5. For the CDR3, the DNA is TGTGCCAGCAGCCCCCGGGACAGGGAGAATTCACCCCTCCACTTT. It encodes CASSPRDRENSPLHF.

The chain joins TRBV6-5 to TRBJ1-1; 10 positions agree with TRBD1. The ends lost 6 bases at V and 5 bases at J; junction bases unmatched: 6. Germline V gene sequence: CDR1 MNHEY, CDR2 SVGAGI. The CDR3 loop spans 14 amino acids. The DNA for the CDR3 is TGTGCCAGCAGCTTGACAGGGGGCATGACTGAAGCTTTCTTT. This translates into CASSLTGGMTEAFF.

The V call is TRBV7-8, the J call TRBJ2-7, with D uncertain. Germline V gene data show CDR1 as SGHVS and CDR2 as FQNEAQ. The V gene lost 0 bases and the J gene lost 1 base, with 7 bases spanning the gap. The CDR3 extends over 14 amino acids. The CDR3 spells CASSLAGLSYEQYF. The CDR3, as DNA: TGTGCCAGCAGCTTAGCCGGGCTATCCTACGAGCAGTACTTC.

The J gene is TRBJ2-7, the V gene TRBV7-9; 11 positions match TRBD1. Per germline, CDR1 SEHNR and CDR2 FQNEAQ (reference sequence). The CDR3 extends over 14 amino acids. V lost 5 bases to trimming and J lost 6 bases; unmatched junction nucleotides: 6. CDR3 residues: CASSPGQGAGEQYF. Written as DNA, the CDR3 is TGTGCCAGCAGCCCCGGACAGGGGGCGGGCGAGCAGTACTTC.

V is TRBV7-9 and J is TRBJ2-7; 7 bases match TRBD1. V lost 5 bases and J lost 3; bases outside the gene matches: 13. The CDR3 has 16 residues. CDR1 and CDR2 (germline): SEHNR, FQNEAQ (reference sequence). The CDR3 sequence is CASSPPRTGYLYEQYF. CDR3 sequence (DNA): TGTGCCAGCAGCCCCCCCCGGACAGGTTATCTCTACGAGCAGTACTTC.

The DNA for the CDR3 is TGCGCCAGCAGCCCGAAAGCGGGGGGGGATACGCAGTATTTT. Protein sequence: CASSPKAGGDTQYF. The J gene is TRBJ2-3, the V gene TRBV5-1, with 10 bases identical to TRBD2. The germline gives CDR1 SGHRS, CDR2 YFSETQ. V was clipped by 4 bases and J by 6 bases; unmatched bases: 5. This CDR3 is built from 14 residues.

This CDR3 reads CASSLSEGNQPQHF. Here the CDR3 DNA reads TGTGCCAGCAGTTTATCCGAAGGCAATCAGCCCCAGCATTTT. The rearrangement links TRBV27 to TRBJ1-5; no reliable D call. The CDR3 covers 14 residues. The V gene's germline CDR1 is MNHEY and CDR2 SMNVEV (reference sequence). Trimming pared 0 bases from V and 2 bases from J, leaving 5 bases between.

This clone was counted once. This chain links TRBV4-1 with TRBJ2-1; tentatively, D is TRBD2 (5 bases). The length of the CDR3 is 14 residues. Germline values: CDR1 MGHRA, CDR2 YSYEKL. Trimming took 2 bases from V and 10 from J, leaving 15 bases between them. In DNA, the CDR3 is TGCGCCAGCAGCCAACCGGCGGGCCCTAGGGAGCAGTTCTTC. Translation: CASSQPAGPREQFF.

This chain uses TRBV27 with TRBJ1-2; 9 bases match TRBD1. This CDR3 comprises 16 residues. Germline values: CDR1 MNHEY, CDR2 SMNVEV (reference sequence). Trimming at V came to 3 bases and at J to 4 bases, leaving 9 bases not matched to a gene. CDR3 bases: TGTGCCAGCAGTTTCCGGACAGGGGCTTTTCGCTATGGCTACACCTTC. This codes for CASSFRTGAFRYGYTF.

The V gene is TRBV11-2, the J gene TRBJ2-2; TRBD1 is a possible D gene (5 bases). Germline-derived CDR1 and CDR2 are SGHAT and FQNNGV. V was cut by 1 base and J by 4 bases, with 7 bases left in between. The CDR3 is made up of 14 amino acids. CDR3 sequence: CASSLVRGTGELFF. CDR3 sequence (DNA): TGTGCCAGCAGCTTAGTTAGGGGCACCGGGGAGCTGTTTTTT.

V gene TRBV5-1 combines with J gene TRBJ2-1; 9 bases match TRBD1. CDR3 size: 14 residues. CDR1 and CDR2 (germline): SGHRS, YFSETQ. V shed 3 bases, J shed 8 bases, and the junction held 6 bases outside the gene matches. This CDR3 reads CASSYRDREDEQFF. CDR3 coding DNA: TGCGCCAGCAGCTACCGGGACAGGGAAGATGAGCAGTTCTTC.

The chain links TRBV10-3 to TRBJ2-1; 8 bases are a match to TRBD2. CDR3 length: 17 residues. The ends lost 0 bases at V and 4 bases at J; junction bases unmatched: 8. Germline-derived CDR1 and CDR2 are ENHRY and SYGVKD. Here the CDR3 DNA reads TGTGCCATCAGTGAGTCAGTAGCGGGGAGACCTTACAATGAGCAGTTCTTC. Protein sequence: CAISESVAGRPYNEQFF.

The gene calls are TRBV30 and TRBJ1-2; D may be TRBD1 (5 bases). Between the trimmed V and J ends, which lost 0 bases and 8 bases, there was a span of 13 bases. Germline V gene lookup returns CDR1 GTSNPN and CDR2 SVGIG (reference sequence). This CDR3 has 13 amino acids. CDR3 region: CAWSVSGGLGYTF. The DNA for the CDR3 is TGTGCCTGGAGTGTATCCGGGGGACTAGGCTACACCTTC.

Turning to this clone: The junction shows a germline mismatch at one end, possibly a read error. This CDR3 reads CASSPGLAGGQDTQYF. Written as DNA, the CDR3 is TGTGCTAGCAGCCCAGGACTAGCGGGGGGGCAAGATACGCAGTATTTT. The rearrangement uses TRBV7-7 and TRBJ2-3, with 15 nucleotides matching TRBD2. CDR1 and CDR2 from the germline V gene are SSHAT and FNYEAQ (reference sequence). This CDR3 is built from 16 residues.

The J gene is TRBJ1-3, the V gene TRBV14, with D maybe TRBD1 (5 bases). This CDR3 spans 16 amino acids. Germline V gene sequence: CDR1 SGHDN, CDR2 FVKESK. Trimming cost V 5 bases and J 1 base, with 15 bases left between them. CDR3 sequence (DNA): TGTGCCAGCAGCAGGACCCAGGGATGGTCTGGAAACACCATATATTTT. The encoded protein is CASSRTQGWSGNTIYF.

This rearrangement joins TRBV15 to TRBJ1-4; 8 bases line up with TRBD1. V trimming: 3 bases; J trimming: 7 bases; junction bases outside the gene matches: 7. Per the germline V gene, CDR1 is LNHNV and CDR2 is YYDKDF (reference sequence). This CDR3 spans 15 amino acids. The CDR3 here is CATSSRGQHGEKLFF. For the CDR3, the DNA is TGTGCCACCAGCAGCAGGGGGCAACACGGTGAAAAACTGTTTTTT.